This T cell receptor (beta chain) was sequenced in a study of cytomegalovirus exposure and HLA in healthy donors. This clone was detected a few times. This CDR3 has 13 residues. Trimming took off 1 base at V and 4 bases at J, with 5 bases between the two ends. Germline CDR1 and CDR2: SEHNR and FQNEAQ (reference sequence). PCR was performed using 60 Vbeta and 13 Jbeta primers. This table comes from immunoSEQ multiplex PCR, and its TCRdb copy is limited to in-frame clones, with some not included. The sample lists some 130,000 clones; around 80% were seen once. Sequenced material: PBMCs. The chain combines TRBV7-9 with TRBJ1-5; D unresolved. This TCR was sampled from a young man in good health and CMV-seronegative. Here the CDR3 DNA reads TGTGCCAGCAGCTTAGACGGGAATCAGCCCCAGCATTTT. The encoded protein is CASSLDGNQPQHF.